Shown below are 21 T cell receptor beta chains from a single sample sequenced in a study of blood T cell repertoires in COVID-19. Using immunoSEQ multiplex PCR, the repertoire was profiled, and TCRdb retains in-frame clones only, with some absent. The repertoire holds roughly 250,000 clones, with less than 90% as singletons. Material for sequencing was peripheral blood. These receptors originate from a woman in her 30s with COVID-19, enrolled during active disease.

The chain combines TRBV12-5 with TRBJ2-7; 8 bases match TRBD1. Germline V gene lookup returns CDR1 LGHNT and CDR2 FRNRAP. The CDR3 extends over 12 amino acids. Unmatched junction bases numbered 3, after V lost 5 bases and J lost 6 bases. CDR3 loop: CASGIRGPEQYF. For the CDR3, the DNA is TGTGCTAGTGGTATCAGGGGGCCCGAGCAGTACTTC. Supplemented by reference TRBV12-5 and TRBJ2-7, the full variable domain reads DARVTQTPRHKVTEMGQEVTMRCQPILGHNTVFWYRQTMMQGLELLAYFRNRAPLDDSGMPKDRFSAEMPDATLATLKIQPSEPRDSAVYFCASGIRGPEQYFGPGTRLTVT.

CDR3 region: CASSDRQFTTQETQYF. The CDR3 region has the DNA TGTGCCAGCAGTGATCGACAATTCACGACCCAGGAGACCCAGTACTTC. V is TRBV6-1 and J is TRBJ2-5; no clear D gene. V lost 3 bases and J lost 5, with 19 bases in between. The CDR3 sequence is 16 residues long. Germline V gene lookup returns CDR1 MNHNS and CDR2 SASEGT.

V is TRBV5-1 and J is TRBJ1-1; no clear D. Trimming cost V 0 bases and J 1 base, with 10 bases left between them. CDR1 and CDR2 (germline): SGHRS, YFSETQ. The CDR3 is 15 amino acids. CDR3 sequence (DNA): TGCGCCAGCAGCTTGGTCACGGGGTCGAACACTGAAGCTTTCTTT. Its protein is CASSLVTGSNTEAFF.

The chain links TRBV11-2 to TRBJ1-3, with 8 nucleotides matching TRBD1. The V gene end was trimmed by 6 bases and the J gene end by 1 base; junction bases not matched to a gene: 8. The germline CDR1 and CDR2 sequences are SGHAT and FQNNGV. The CDR3 runs to 16 residues. CDR3 residues: CASRGTGGGSGNTIYF. The CDR3 bases are TGTGCCAGCAGGGGGACAGGAGGGGGGTCTGGAAACACCATATATTTT.

The V gene is TRBV3-1 (or the pseudogene TRBV3-2), the J gene TRBJ1-3; D remains ambiguous. The germline V gene encodes CDR1 LGHDT and CDR2 YNNKEL (reference sequence). The CDR3 sequence is 16 residues long. Trimming removed 1 base at V and 0 bases at J, with 10 bases between. CDR3 sequence: CASSQVSGISGNTIYF. The CDR3 bases are TGTGCCAGCAGCCAAGTGTCAGGCATCTCTGGAAACACCATATATTTT.

The V and J genes are TRBV11-2 and TRBJ1-5; D not certain. The germline gives CDR1 SGHAT, CDR2 FQNNGV. The CDR3 is 14 residues long. V was cut by 4 bases and J by 4 bases, with 11 bases left in between. CDR3 DNA sequence: TGTGCCAGCAGCTCGACCGGGGTGAATCAGCCCCAGCATTTT. Protein: CASSSTGVNQPQHF.

The gene calls are TRBV9 and TRBJ2-7; TRBD1 matches at 10 bases. Germline V gene sequence: CDR1 SGDLS, CDR2 YYNGEE. The CDR3 loop spans 15 amino acids. J gave up 2 bases and V 4 bases, and 6 bases lay outside the gene matches. CDR3 in DNA: TGTGCCAGCAGCCCGGACAGGGGGGTGCCCTACGAGCAGTACTTC. Its translation is CASSPDRGVPYEQYF. Looking up the rest from reference TRBV9 and TRBJ2-7 gives the full variable domain: DSGVTQTPKHLITATGQRVTLRCSPRSGDLSVYWYQQSLDQGLQFLIQYYNGEERAKGNILERFSAQQFPDLHSELNLSSLELGDSALYFCASSPDRGVPYEQYFGPGTRLTVT.

This sequence joins TRBV18 and TRBJ2-5; the D is unclear. Trimming left V 1 base short and J 5 bases short, with 11 bases between. The CDR3 spans 14 residues. Per germline, CDR1 KGHSH and CDR2 LQKENI. The CDR3 coding sequence is TGTGCCAGCTCACCACTTCTACCCATGGAGACCCAGTACTTC. Its protein product is CASSPLLPMETQYF.

This clone was observed a single time. CDR3 bases: TGTGCCAGTGAGAGAGGTGGAGGGAACACCGGGGAGCTGTTTTTT. Its protein is CASERGGGNTGELFF. This chain connects TRBV19 to TRBJ2-2; possibly TRBD2 for D (5 bases). Germline values: CDR1 LNHDA, CDR2 SQIVND (reference sequence). V dropped 8 bases and J dropped 1 base, with 14 bases sitting between them. CDR3 length: 15 residues.

The chain has TRBV10-3 and TRBJ1-6; 12 bases align to TRBD1. Trimming took 5 bases from V and 8 from J; bases not matched to a gene: 4. The CDR3 covers 15 residues. The V gene's germline CDR1 is ENHRY and CDR2 SYGVKD. CDR3 residues: CAISPGQGADSPLHF. CDR3 nucleotides: TGTGCCATCAGTCCGGGACAGGGGGCCGATTCACCCCTCCACTTT.

CDR3 amino acids: CASSPPTGENTIYF. CDR3 coding DNA: TGCGCCAGCAGCCCCCCGACAGGGGAGAACACCATATATTTT. The chain couples TRBV5-1 to TRBJ1-3; TRBD1 matches at 8 bases. CDR1 SGHRS and CDR2 YFSETQ come from the germline V gene. The CDR3 contains 14 residues. Trimming took 4 bases from V and 7 from J; bases not matched to a gene: 7. The whole variable domain, remainder taken from reference TRBV5-1 and TRBJ1-3, is KAGVTQTPRYLIKTRGQQVTLSCSPISGHRSVSWYQQTPGQGLQFLFEYFSETQRNKGNFPGRFSGRQFSNSRSEMNVSTLELGDSALYLCASSPPTGENTIYFGEGSWLTVV.

The V gene is TRBV2, the J gene TRBJ1-3; TRBD1 agrees at 11 bases. Trimming removed 4 bases from V and 0 bases from J; junction bases left unmatched: 8. CDR3 size: 18 residues. In germline, CDR1 is SNHLY, CDR2 FYNNEI. CDR3 residues: CASSGWEGTGGSGNTIYF. CDR3 DNA: TGTGCCAGCAGTGGCTGGGAAGGGACAGGGGGCTCTGGAAACACCATATATTTT.

The CDR3 DNA sequence: TGTGCCAGCAGTGAACAGGGTATGCAGCCCCAGCATTTT. It is translated as CASSEQGMQPQHF. V and J are TRBV6-1 and TRBJ1-5, with a tentative D call TRBD1 (5 bases). V was shortened by 2 bases and J by 7 bases, with 9 bases between the two germline ends. Looked up from germline, CDR1 is MNHNS and CDR2 is SASEGT. The CDR3 has 13 residues.

This clone occurred many times. The chain joins TRBV5-5 to TRBJ2-7; a possible D gene is TRBD1 (7 bases). The V gene's germline CDR1 is SGHKS and CDR2 YYEKEE (reference sequence). V lost 2 bases to trimming and J lost 3 bases, with 15 bases between them. This CDR3 region has 15 residues. The CDR3 sequence: CASSFQGGYVYEQYF. The CDR3 DNA follows: TGTGCCAGCAGCTTTCAGGGGGGATATGTCTACGAGCAGTACTTC. The full variable domain, its missing parts supplied by reference TRBV5-5 and TRBJ2-7, is DAGVTQSPTHLIKTRGQQVTLRCSPISGHKSVSWYQQVLGQGPQFIFQYYEKEERGRGNFPDRFSARQFPNYSSELNVNALLLGDSALYLCASSFQGGYVYEQYFGPGTRLTVT.

V usage is TRBV19 and J usage is TRBJ1-5; 9 bases are shared with TRBD1. The CDR3 runs to 15 residues. The V and J ends lost 4 bases and 4 bases, in that order; junction bases with no gene match: 5. Germline CDR1 and CDR2: LNHDA and SQIVND (reference sequence). The CDR3 DNA is TGTGCCAGTAGTACCACAGGGGGCTTAAATCAGCCCCAGCATTTT. Encoded protein: CASSTTGGLNQPQHF.

Only a few counts were recorded for this clone. The chain has TRBV29-1 and TRBJ2-4; D possibly corresponds to TRBD1 (6 bases). The CDR3 runs 16 residues. V lost 4 bases to trimming and J lost 3 bases, with 19 bases between them. The germline gives CDR1 SQVTM, CDR2 ANQGSEA. The CDR3 here is CSVVQGWQRGKNIQYF. CDR3 sequence (DNA): TGCAGCGTTGTCCAGGGGTGGCAACGTGGCAAAAACATTCAGTACTTC. Combining the CDR3 with reference TRBV29-1 and TRBJ2-4 gives the whole variable domain SAVISQKPSRDICQRGTSLTIQCQVDSQVTMMFWYRQQPGQSLTLIATANQGSEATYESGFVIDKFPISRPNLTFSTLTVSNMSPEDSSIYLCSVVQGWQRGKNIQYFGAGTRLSVL.

This clone has just one count. The chain combines TRBV20-1 with TRBJ2-7; maybe TRBD1 (6 bases). Trimming removed 6 bases from V and 4 bases from J, with 10 bases in between. Germline V gene data show CDR1 as DFQATT and CDR2 as SNEGSKA (reference sequence). The CDR3 loop spans 11 amino acids. CDR3 protein: CSATGTYEQYF. The CDR3 bases are TGCAGTGCGACAGGAACGTACGAGCAGTACTTC.

The chain's CDR3 is CASSLEGAGGDYTF. The CDR3 DNA sequence: TGCGCCAGCAGCTTGGAGGGCGCAGGGGGCGACTACACCTTC. The rearrangement links TRBV5-1 to TRBJ1-2; 8 bases map to TRBD1. The CDR3 covers 14 residues. CDR1 is SGHRS, CDR2 YFSETQ, per germline. The trim removed 0 bases at V and 10 bases at J, leaving 8 bases unmatched.

This chain joins TRBV5-5 and TRBJ2-3; a possible D gene is TRBD2 (5 bases). The CDR3 totals 17 residues. Trimming removed 5 bases from V and 2 bases from J, with 21 bases in between. Germline values: CDR1 SGHKS, CDR2 YYEKEE (reference sequence). The CDR3 DNA reads as TGTGCCAGCAGTCTTGGGCCAGGTGGCGACTACACAGATACGCAGTATTTT. Translation gives CASSLGPGGDYTDTQYF.

V gene TRBV10-2 combines with J gene TRBJ1-2, with TRBD1 identical over 12 bases. The V and J ends lost 6 bases and 4 bases, in that order; junction bases with no gene match: 15. The CDR3 contains 18 residues. Germline V CDR1 and CDR2: WSHSY, SAAADI. The CDR3 DNA sequence: TGCGCCAGCAGCGTACTTGGGACAGGGGGCCCTCTGGGCTATGGCTACACCTTC. It codes for CASSVLGTGGPLGYGYTF.

The chain combines TRBV5-1 with TRBJ2-2; D unclear. This CDR3 comprises 11 residues. Germline V gives CDR1 SGHRS, CDR2 YFSETQ. V lost 6 bases to trimming and J lost 10 bases, with 10 bases between them. CDR3 bases: TGCGCCAGCATCAGATCTGAGGAGCTGTTTTTT. This encodes CASIRSEELFF.